This TCR beta chain was profiled in a study of blood T cell repertoires in COVID-19. The overall study: From the United States, Italy and Spain came samples of acute and convalescent COVID-19. PBMCs, B-cell-depleted T cells, or T cells were the source of the cDNA or gDNA that made up the material.

Original processing methods: The assay estimated nucleated cells by amplifying reference gene primers. TCRdb's table, derived via immunoSEQ multiplex PCR, lists solely in-frame clones and lacks some. The V and J calls and clone size were taken over from that table, and D and trimming were inferred from the DNA. Here the sample spans 150,000 to 200,000 clones, roughly 84% being singletons. Germline-derived CDR1 and CDR2 are MNHEY and SMNVEV (reference sequence). V lost 3 bases to trimming and J lost 1 base, with 9 bases between them. The CDR3 has 14 amino acids. This TCR derives from a woman older than 75 with acute or convalescent COVID-19. The genes are TRBV27 and TRBJ1-1; tentative D call: TRBD1 (5 bases). What was sequenced was peripheral blood. CDR3: CASSFRAKNTEAFF. As DNA, the CDR3 is TGTGCCAGCAGTTTCAGGGCGAAGAACACTGAAGCTTTCTTT.